The clone carrying this TCR beta chain was counted only a few times. What it binds is unknown. Four PCR rounds used nested alpha and beta constant region primers plus the SP2 primer. Alpha and beta constant region primers primed reverse transcription for blood and skin samples. TCRdb used MiXCR to reprocess the 5' RACE reads, holding one entry per CDR3 protein. The sample lists more than 55,000 distinct CDR3 sequences; about 8.3% were seen once. An oligonucleotide containing a UMI was ligated to the 3' end of TCR cDNA. RNA was extracted from around 2.5 ml of whole blood of healthy adults. Cells were not sorted; total RNA input targeted roughly 1 to 1000 ng. This entry is derived from a study of naive and memory T cell subsets. Overall study results and limits: The RNA method is potentially sensitive to activation and differentiation changes.

The CDR3 is made up of 15 amino acids. The ends lost 6 bases at V and 4 bases at J; junction bases unmatched: 10. Germline V lookup: CDR1 SGHTA, CDR2 FQGNSA. The clonotype comes from a female donor in good health. This sequence joins TRBV7-2 and TRBJ2-3, with 7 bases matching TRBD1. CDR3 region: CASRLRTGGADTQYF. The DNA of the CDR3 is TGTGCCAGCAGACTTAGGACAGGTGGGGCAGATACGCAGTATTTT.